This is a list of T cell receptor beta chains from one sample in a study of TIL therapy for anti-PD-1-resistant metastatic lung cancer. Using immunoSEQ multiplex PCR, the repertoire was profiled, and TCRdb retains in-frame clones only, with some absent. The sample lists about 50,000 clones, about two thirds seen once, with 5.6% in the top ten. This specimen consisted of tumor tissue, obtained at baseline. These receptors were obtained from a person aged 25-80 years with non-small cell lung cancer. Both conserved end residues are part of each CDR3. A D gene is named only where the DNA matches it firmly. Expanded clones get a size class; other rows say once, few or many, or leave the size out.

CDR3 length	clone size	D gene	J gene	V gene	CDR3 DNA	CDR3 protein
15	.	.	TRBJ2-6	TRBV5-1	TGCGCCAGCAGCGACCCGGGGGCTGGGGCCAACGTCCTGACTTTC	CASSDPGAGANVLTF
14	.	TRBD1	TRBJ1-2	TRBV25-1	TGTGCCAGCAGTGAATGGGGACAGCTCTATGGCTACACCTTC	CASSEWGQLYGYTF
14	.	.	TRBJ2-7	TRBV6-5	TGTGCCAGCAGTTCCGGAGACGGTACCTACGAGCAGTACTTC	CASSSGDGTYEQYF
13	.	.	TRBJ1-4	TRBV18	TGTGCCAGCTCACCAGGGCTCGGAGAAAAACTGTTTTTT	CASSPGLGEKLFF
15	.	TRBD2	TRBJ2-7	TRBV19	TGTGCCAGTAGTATAATAGCGGGAAGGGGCTACGAGCAGTACTTC	CASSIIAGRGYEQYF
15	.	TRBD1	TRBJ2-1	TRBV10-3	TGTGCCATCAGTGAGTCGGGACAGGGTGGTAATGAGCAGTTCTTC	CAISESGQGGNEQFF
17	few	TRBD1	TRBJ2-5	TRBV5-4	TGTGCCAGCAGCCAACAGGCCGGACAGGCCTTTGGGGAGACCCAGTACTTC	CASSQQAGQAFGETQYF
15	.	.	TRBJ1-2	TRBV4-1	TGCGCCAGCAGCCAAGGGTGGGCCAGCGGCTATGGCTACACCTTC	CASSQGWASGYGYTF
10	.	.	TRBJ1-1	TRBV2	TGTGCCAGCAGTGAACAGAAAGCTTTCTTT	CASSEQKAFF
15	.	.	TRBJ2-7	TRBV15	TGTGCCACCAGCAGAGAAGCTGCTTCATCCTACGAGCAGTACTTC	CATSREAASSYEQYF
15	.	.	TRBJ1-6	TRBV5-4	TGTGCCAGCAGCCCCGGGGGGCCCGTGGGTATCGCCCTCCACTTT	CASSPGGPVGIALHF
14	.	.	TRBJ2-1	TRBV7-9	TGTGCCAGCAGTAGGGGGGAGGGCCGAGATGAGCAGTTCTTC	CASSRGEGRDEQFF
14	few	.	TRBJ1-1	TRBV30	TGTGCCTGGAATACTGGGACTCACGGCACTGAAGCTTTCTTT	CAWNTGTHGTEAFF
15	.	.	TRBJ2-7	TRBV11-3	TGTGCCAGCAGCCTCAGTAGGGGTAACAGCCACGAGCAGTACTTC	CASSLSRGNSHEQYF
14	.	.	TRBJ2-7	TRBV30	TGTGCCTGGAGTGTAGATACAGTAGCCTACGAGCAGTACTTC	CAWSVDTVAYEQYF
15	.	.	TRBJ1-3	TRBV6-5	TGTGCCAGCAGTTACTCGCGCCTCTCTGGAAACACCATATATTTT	CASSYSRLSGNTIYF
15	.	.	TRBJ1-2	TRBV28	TGTGCCAGCAACTCGGGGGCCCTTGTTTTCTATGGCTACACCTTC	CASNSGALVFYGYTF
14	.	.	TRBJ1-6	TRBV9	TGTGCCAGCAGCGTAGCTGCCACAGATTCACCCCTCCACTTT	CASSVAATDSPLHF
16	.	.	TRBJ2-7	TRBV5-1	TGCGCCAGCAGCTTGGGACAGGTTCGAGAGTACGCCGAGCAGTACTTC	CASSLGQVREYAEQYF